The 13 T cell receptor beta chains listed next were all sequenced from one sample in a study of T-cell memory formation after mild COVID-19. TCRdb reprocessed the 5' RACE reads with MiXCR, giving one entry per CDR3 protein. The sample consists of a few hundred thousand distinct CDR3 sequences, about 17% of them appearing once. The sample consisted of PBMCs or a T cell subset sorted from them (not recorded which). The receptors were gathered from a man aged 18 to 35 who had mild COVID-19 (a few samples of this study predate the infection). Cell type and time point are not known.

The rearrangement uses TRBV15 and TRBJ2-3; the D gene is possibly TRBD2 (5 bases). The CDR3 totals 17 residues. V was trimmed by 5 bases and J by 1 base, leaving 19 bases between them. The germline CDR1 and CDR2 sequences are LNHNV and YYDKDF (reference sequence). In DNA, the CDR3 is TGTGCCACCAGCGTCCGTCGGGCGCGGGTTGGCACAGATACGCAGTATTTT. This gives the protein CATSVRRARVGTDTQYF.

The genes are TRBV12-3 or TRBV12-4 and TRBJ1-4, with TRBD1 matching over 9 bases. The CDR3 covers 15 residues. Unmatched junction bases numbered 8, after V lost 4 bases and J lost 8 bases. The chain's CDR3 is CASSSPTGGEEKLFF. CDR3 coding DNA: TGTGCCAGCAGTTCCCCGACAGGGGGGGAAGAAAAACTGTTTTTT.

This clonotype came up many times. CDR3 in amino acids: CSARVASGNNEQFF. Written as DNA, the CDR3 is TGCAGTGCTAGAGTGGCTAGCGGCAACAATGAGCAGTTCTTC. V gene TRBV20-1 combines with J gene TRBJ2-1; 7 positions match TRBD2. CDR3 size: 14 residues. Germline trimming cut 1 base from V and 5 bases from J; bases unmatched to any gene: 5. Germline V CDR1 and CDR2: DFQATT, SNEGSKA (reference sequence).

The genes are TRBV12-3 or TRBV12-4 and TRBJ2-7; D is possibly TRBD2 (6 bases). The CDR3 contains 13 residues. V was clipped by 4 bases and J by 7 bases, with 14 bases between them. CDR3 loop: CASSSGTLGEQYF. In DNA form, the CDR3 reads TGTGCCAGCAGTTCCGGGACTTTAGGAGAGCAGTACTTC.

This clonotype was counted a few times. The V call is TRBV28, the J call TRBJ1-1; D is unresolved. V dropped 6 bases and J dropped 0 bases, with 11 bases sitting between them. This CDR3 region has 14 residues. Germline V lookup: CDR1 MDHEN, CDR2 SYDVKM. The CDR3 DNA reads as TGTGCCAGCAGCTCCCCGGCTCTGAACACTGAAGCTTTCTTT. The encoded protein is CASSSPALNTEAFF.

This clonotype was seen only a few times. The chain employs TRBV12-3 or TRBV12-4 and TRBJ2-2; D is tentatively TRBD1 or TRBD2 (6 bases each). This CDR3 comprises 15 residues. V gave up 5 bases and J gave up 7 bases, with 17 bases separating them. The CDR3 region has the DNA TGTGCCAGCAGTCCCGTGGGGGGCCCCATCGGGGAGCTGTTTTTT. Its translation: CASSPVGGPIGELFF.

CDR3 amino acids: CASSFRALDQPQHF. CDR3 sequence (DNA): TGTGCCAGCAGTTTTCGGGCCCTAGATCAGCCCCAGCATTTT. The chain is built from TRBV7-2 and TRBJ1-5, with D unresolved. There are 14 residues in the CDR3. In germline, CDR1 is SGHTA, CDR2 FQGNSA. V lost 6 bases and J 5 bases, leaving 14 bases between the germline ends.

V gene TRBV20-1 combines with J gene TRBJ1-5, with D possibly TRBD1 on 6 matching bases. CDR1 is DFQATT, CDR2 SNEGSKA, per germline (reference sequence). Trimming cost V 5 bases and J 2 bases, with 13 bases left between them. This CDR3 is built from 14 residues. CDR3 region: CSASGGRGNQPQHF. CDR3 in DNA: TGCAGTGCTTCGGGGGGCAGAGGCAATCAGCCCCAGCATTTT.

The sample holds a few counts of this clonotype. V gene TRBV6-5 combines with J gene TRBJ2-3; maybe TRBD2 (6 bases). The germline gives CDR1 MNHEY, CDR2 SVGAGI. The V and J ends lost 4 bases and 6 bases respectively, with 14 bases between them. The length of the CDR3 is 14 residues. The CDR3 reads CASSSRGRGDTQYF. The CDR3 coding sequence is TGTGCCAGCAGTTCACGGGGCCGGGGGGATACGCAGTATTTT.

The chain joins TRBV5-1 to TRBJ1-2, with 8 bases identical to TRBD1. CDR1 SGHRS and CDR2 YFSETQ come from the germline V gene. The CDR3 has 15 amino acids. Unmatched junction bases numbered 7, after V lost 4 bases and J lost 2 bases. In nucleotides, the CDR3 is TGCGCCAGCAGCGCGTCAGGGGGCAAGAACTATGGCTACACCTTC. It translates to CASSASGGKNYGYTF.

CDR3 sequence: CASSLAGTGPGETQYF. CDR3 in DNA: TGTGCCAGCAGTTTAGCGGGGACAGGCCCGGGTGAGACCCAGTACTTC. This chain joins TRBV12-3 or TRBV12-4 and TRBJ2-5; 8 bases are shared with TRBD1. Losses at the gene ends were 0 bases for V and 5 bases for J; bases not matched to a gene: 8. The CDR3 has 16 amino acids.

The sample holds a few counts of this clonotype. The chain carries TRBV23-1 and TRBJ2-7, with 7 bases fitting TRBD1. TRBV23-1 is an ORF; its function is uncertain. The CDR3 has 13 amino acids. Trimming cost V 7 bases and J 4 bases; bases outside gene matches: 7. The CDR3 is CASIRQGLYEQYV. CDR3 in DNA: TGCGCCAGCATCCGACAGGGATTGTACGAGCAGTACGTC.

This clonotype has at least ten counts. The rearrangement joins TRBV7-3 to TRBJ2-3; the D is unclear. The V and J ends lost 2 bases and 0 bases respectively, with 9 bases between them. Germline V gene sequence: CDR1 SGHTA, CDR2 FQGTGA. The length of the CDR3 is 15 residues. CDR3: CASSLGGPSTDTQYF. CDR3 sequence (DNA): TGTGCCAGCAGCTTAGGTGGACCAAGCACAGATACGCAGTATTTT. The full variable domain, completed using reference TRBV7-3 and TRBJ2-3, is GAGVSQTPSNKVTEKGKYVELRCDPISGHTALYWYRQSLGQGPEFLIYFQGTGAADDSGLPNDRFFAVRPEGSVSTLKIQRTERGDSAVYLCASSLGGPSTDTQYFGPGTRLTVL.